Included here is one T cell receptor (beta chain) sequence, with context. Its antigen is as yet unknown. Donors included only healthy HIV-negative adults lacking recent acute infections or vaccinations. Unsorted PBMCs provided DNA that was sequenced on ten immunoSEQ deep assay plates. Authors' processing steps: Filtering differed since immunoSEQ provided only junctions, with no quality scores. Sequenced by immunoSEQ multiplex PCR; TCRdb stores in-frame clones only, minus some. The DNA was the basis for D and trimming; V, J and clone size are from that table. The sample gives about half a million clones, 65% to 80% of which show up once; around 12% is in the top ten. This sample is part of a study of shared clonotypes between healthy human individuals. Study outcomes and limitations: Clonotype sharing among donors was thought likely to change with sequencing depth.

The CDR3 runs 15 residues. The V and J ends lost 3 bases and 6 bases respectively, with 14 bases between them. Germline CDR1 ENHRY, CDR2 SYGVKD. The sequenced material came from PBMCs. This sequence originates from a woman aged 40 to 50 in good health. Some clones in this sample may be carry-over from other donors' samples. The chain joins TRBV10-3 to TRBJ1-4, with D maybe TRBD1 (5 bases). CDR3: CAISDQGAGDEKLFF. CDR3 DNA: TGTGCCATCAGTGACCAGGGCGCAGGTGATGAAAAACTGTTTTTT.